This TCR beta chain was identified in a study of cytomegalovirus exposure and HLA in healthy donors. Study-wide results and caveats: The study flagged 150 to 200 TCR beta chains as cytomegalovirus-associated. Likely technical artifact: a cluster of highly shared sequence variants.

PCR was performed using 60 Vbeta and 13 Jbeta primers. Generated by immunoSEQ multiplex PCR, the TCRdb table keeps only in-frame clones and is missing some. The sample consists of approximately 250,000 clones, about 88% of them appearing once. For this clone: Its antigen is unknown.

CDR1 and CDR2 from the germline V gene are SGHTA and FQGNSA. CDR3 size: 17 residues. The V end was cut by 5 bases, the J end by 5 bases, with 24 bases between. This TCR was sampled from a girl aged 2 to 9 in good health and CMV-seronegative. The V and J genes are TRBV7-2 and TRBJ1-2; D is possibly TRBD1 (5 bases). The sequencing sample was made of PBMCs. This CDR3 is CASSQWGEQIRGYGYTF. DNA of the CDR3: TGTGCCAGCAGCCAATGGGGCGAACAGATCCGAGGTTATGGCTACACCTTC.